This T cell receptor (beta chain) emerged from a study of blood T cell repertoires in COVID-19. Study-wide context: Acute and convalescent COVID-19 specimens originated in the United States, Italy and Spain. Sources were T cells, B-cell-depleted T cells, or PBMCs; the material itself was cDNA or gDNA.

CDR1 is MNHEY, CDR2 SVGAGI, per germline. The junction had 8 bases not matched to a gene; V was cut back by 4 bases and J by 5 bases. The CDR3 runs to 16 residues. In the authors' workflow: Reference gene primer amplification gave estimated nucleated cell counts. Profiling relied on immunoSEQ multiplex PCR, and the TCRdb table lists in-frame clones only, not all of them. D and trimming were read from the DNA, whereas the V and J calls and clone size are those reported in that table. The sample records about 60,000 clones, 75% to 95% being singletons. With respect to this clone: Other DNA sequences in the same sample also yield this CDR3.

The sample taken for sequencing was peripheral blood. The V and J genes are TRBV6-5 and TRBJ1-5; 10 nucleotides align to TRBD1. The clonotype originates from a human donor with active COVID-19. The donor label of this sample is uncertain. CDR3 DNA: TGTGCCAGCAGTTCCCTTGGGACAGGGGTTGATCAGCCCCAGCATTTT. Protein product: CASSSLGTGVDQPQHF.